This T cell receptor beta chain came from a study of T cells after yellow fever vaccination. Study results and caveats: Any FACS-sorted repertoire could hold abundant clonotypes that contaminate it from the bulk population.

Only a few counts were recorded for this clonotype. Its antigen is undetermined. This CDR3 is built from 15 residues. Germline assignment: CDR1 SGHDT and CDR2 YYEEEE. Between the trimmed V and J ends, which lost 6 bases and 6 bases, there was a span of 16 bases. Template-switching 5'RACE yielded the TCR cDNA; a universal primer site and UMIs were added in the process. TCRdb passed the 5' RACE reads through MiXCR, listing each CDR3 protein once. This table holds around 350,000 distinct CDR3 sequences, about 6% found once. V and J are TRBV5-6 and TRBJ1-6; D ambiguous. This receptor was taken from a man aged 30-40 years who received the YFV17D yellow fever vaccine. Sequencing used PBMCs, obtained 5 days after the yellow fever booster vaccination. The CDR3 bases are TGTGCCAGCACCACAAGACGAACGGTTAATTCACCCCTCCACTTT. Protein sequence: CASTTRRTVNSPLHF.